This TCR beta chain was profiled in a study of blood T cell repertoires in COVID-19. On the study more broadly: Samples representing acute and convalescent COVID-19 were sourced from the United States, Italy and Spain. T cells, B-cell-depleted T cells, or PBMCs supplied cDNA or gDNA.

Per the authors' pipeline: Reference gene primer amplification in the assay estimated nucleated cell counts. Using immunoSEQ multiplex PCR, the repertoire was profiled, and TCRdb retains in-frame clones only, with some absent. V, J and clone size derive from that table, while D and trimming were established from the DNA sequence. The sample records 77,000 or so clones, 85% to 90% being singletons. Germline values: CDR1 MNHEY, CDR2 SMNVEV (reference sequence). With V trimmed by 5 bases and J by 6 bases, 11 bases remained unmatched. This CDR3 contains 15 residues. This TCR derives from a man aged 50 or older with active COVID-19. V usage is TRBV27 and J usage is TRBJ2-7; 9 bases line up with TRBD1. The sample comprised peripheral blood. The CDR3 sequence: CASSLPGQGFAEQYF. CDR3 bases: TGTGCCAGCAGTCTTCCGGGACAGGGCTTCGCCGAGCAGTACTTC.